This T cell receptor (beta chain) emerged from a study of early T cells in non-severe SARS-CoV-2 infection. Study-wide context: The sequenced material was bulk RNA from unsorted whole blood, and its chains were unpaired. Study outcomes and limitations: VDJdb matching, biased toward anti-spike CD8 responses, missed private and CD4 specificities.

Unique molecular identifiers tagged individual cDNA molecules. TCRdb recomputed calls from the 5' RACE reads with MiXCR, one row per CDR3 protein. The sample lists tens of thousands of distinct CDR3 sequences, roughly 9.1% occurring once. The CDR3 length is 16 residues. The trim removed 0 bases at V and 9 bases at J, leaving 6 bases unmatched. Germline CDR1 reads MGHRA; CDR2 reads YSYEKL. This clonotype came up many times. Its antigen remains unidentified. The TCR comes from an adult who was a healthcare worker with PCR-confirmed SARS-CoV-2 infection or an uninfected control (not recorded which). The specimen comprised whole blood, sampled at baseline. This chain links TRBV4-1 with TRBJ1-6, with 9 bases fitting TRBD1. The CDR3 DNA is TGCGCCAGCAGCCAAGATGGGGAGACAGGGGGTTCACCCCTCCACTTT. Its translation: CASSQDGETGGSPLHF.